What follows are 2 T cell receptor beta chains derived from one specimen sequenced in a study of blood T cells in healthy people across ages. Primed by a sample-barcoded 5' primer and a J-beta primer mix, a second PCR proceeded for 7 to 11 cycles. From the 5' RACE reads, TCRdb called clonotypes with MiXCR, one entry per CDR3 protein. The sample contains about 810,000 distinct CDR3 sequences, roughly 34% of which appear only once. Sequenced sample: blood. The receptor set was obtained from a young man in good health.

The chain combines TRBV30 with TRBJ2-1, with 7 bases identical to TRBD1. The V gene's germline CDR1 is GTSNPN and CDR2 SVGIG (reference sequence). V gave up 1 base and J gave up 7 bases; unmatched junction bases: 13. The CDR3 covers 16 residues. CDR3 sequence (DNA): TGTGCCTGGAGTGGGTTGGGACAGCAAAGCTGGAATGAGCAGTTCTTC. It translates to CAWSGLGQQSWNEQFF.

J is TRBJ2-5 and V is TRBV7-2; D ambiguous. The CDR3 spans 15 residues. Germline lookup yields CDR1 SGHTA and CDR2 FQGNSA. With 0 bases removed from V and 1 base from J, the gap between germline ends came to 9 bases. The CDR3 sequence: CASSLARAVQETQYF. In DNA form, the CDR3 reads TGTGCCAGCAGCTTAGCCCGGGCTGTCCAAGAGACCCAGTACTTC.